The 22 T cell receptor beta chains presented below share a single source sample, sequenced in a study of OX40 agonist ivuxolimab in advanced cancers. Libraries were prepared by immunoSEQ multiplex PCR; TCRdb keeps only in-frame clonotypes and omits some of them. This sample carries about 91,000 clones, around 90% of them seen once, and the ten largest clones take under 0.55%. Sequencing was performed on CD4+ or CD8+ T cells sorted from blood, taken in a trial of the OX40 agonist ivuxolimab. Receptors originate from an adult with an advanced solid tumor such as melanoma, head and neck, liver or kidney cancer.

The V and J genes are TRBV10-2 and TRBJ1-2; D is unclear. V was cut by 6 bases and J by 0 bases, with 8 bases left in between. This CDR3 has 13 residues. Germline CDR1 and CDR2: WSHSY and SAAADI. CDR3 sequence (DNA): TGCGCCAGCAGGACTACGGCTAACTATGGCTACACCTTC. Translating it yields CASRTTANYGYTF.

J is TRBJ2-3 and V is TRBV18; D is uncertain. The V gene's germline CDR1 is KGHSH and CDR2 LQKENI. Trimming removed 3 bases at V and 3 bases at J, with 10 bases between. The CDR3 is 14 amino acids. In nucleotides, the CDR3 is TGTGCCAGCTCACCTCCGACCCTTACAGATACGCAGTATTTT. As protein: CASSPPTLTDTQYF.

The chain has TRBV6-9 and TRBJ2-6; 9 bases line up with TRBD1. The CDR3 runs 19 residues. Germline-derived CDR1 and CDR2 are MNHGY and SVAAGI. V lost 5 bases and J lost 4; bases outside the gene matches: 15. The CDR3 region is CASSASPGQGLTGANVLTF. The CDR3 nucleotides are TGTGCCAGCAGTGCGTCACCGGGACAGGGTCTAACCGGGGCCAACGTCCTGACTTTC.

The V call is TRBV6-7, the J call TRBJ2-1; 7 bases agree with TRBD2. TRBV6-7 counts as an open reading frame of uncertain function. With 0 bases clipped from V and 3 bases from J, the junction kept 5 bases outside the gene matches. CDR3 length equals 16 residues. The CDR3 region is CASSYSTGGNYNEQFF. The CDR3 nucleotides read TGTGCCAGCAGTTACTCAACGGGGGGAAACTACAATGAGCAGTTCTTC.

The chain has TRBV10-3 and TRBJ2-3; D not resolved. CDR1 is ENHRY, CDR2 SYGVKD, per germline. Trimming removed 7 bases at V and 0 bases at J, with 8 bases between. The CDR3 has 13 amino acids. CDR3 in DNA: TGTGCCATCAACTCTTTTAGCACAGATACGCAGTATTTT. This encodes CAINSFSTDTQYF.

CDR3 in DNA: TGTGCCAGCAGCTTAAGGTTAGCGGGGACTAATGAGCAGTTCTTC. Amino acid sequence: CASSLRLAGTNEQFF. The chain is built from TRBV7-3 and TRBJ2-1, with 8 bases aligning to TRBD2. The CDR3 length is 15 residues. Germline V gene lookup returns CDR1 SGHTA and CDR2 FQGTGA. J was trimmed by 7 bases and V by 1 base; bases with no gene match: 6. Combining the CDR3 with reference TRBV7-3 and TRBJ2-1 gives the whole variable domain GAGVSQTPSNKVTEKGKYVELRCDPISGHTALYWYRQSLGQGPEFLIYFQGTGAADDSGLPNDRFFAVRPEGSVSTLKIQRTERGDSAVYLCASSLRLAGTNEQFFGPGTRLTVL.

The gene calls are TRBV18 and TRBJ1-4, with 8 positions matching TRBD1. The CDR3 runs 14 residues. V was pared by 5 bases and J by 9 bases, with 8 bases of the junction left unmatched. Germline CDR1 KGHSH, CDR2 LQKENI. CDR3 in DNA: TGTGCCAGCTCAACGACAGGGGAGGTGAAAAAACTGTTTTTT. Amino acids: CASSTTGEVKKLFF.

The V and J genes are TRBV7-3 and TRBJ1-1, with unresolved D. V lost 5 bases, J lost 8 bases, and 15 bases lay in between. The germline CDR1 and CDR2 sequences are SGHTA and FQGTGA. The CDR3 loop spans 13 amino acids. Here the CDR3 DNA reads TGTGCCAGCAGCCCCGGACCCGGCGGGGAAGCTTTCTTT. Translated, it gives CASSPGPGGEAFF.

The rearrangement links TRBV25-1 to TRBJ1-3; D gene ambiguous. The CDR3 loop spans 15 amino acids. Germline V lookup: CDR1 MGHDK, CDR2 SYGVNS. Trimming took off 6 bases at V and 1 base at J, with 13 bases between the two ends. DNA for the CDR3: TGTGCCAGCAGCGCCTGGGGAGGGTCTGGAAACACCATATATTTT. This gives the protein CASSAWGGSGNTIYF. The variable domain in full, completed from reference TRBV25-1 and TRBJ1-3, reads EADIYQTPRYLVIGTGKKITLECSQTMGHDKMYWYQQDPGMELHLIHYSYGVNSTEKGDLSSESTVSRIRTEHFPLTLESARPSHTSQYLCASSAWGGSGNTIYFGEGSWLTVV.

The genes are TRBV4-2 and TRBJ1-2; unclear D gene. The CDR3 loop spans 15 amino acids. V was pared by 1 base and J by 1 base, with 10 bases between. Germline V CDR1 and CDR2: LGHNA, YNFKEQ. The DNA for the CDR3 is TGTGCCAGCAGCCAAGTTGACCTCCTTAACTATGGCTACACCTTC. Protein product: CASSQVDLLNYGYTF.

The chain is built from TRBV5-5 and TRBJ1-5; 8 nucleotides match TRBD1. The V segment lost 4 bases and the J segment 4 bases; nucleotides outside the gene matches: 4. The germline V gene has CDR1 SGHKS and CDR2 YYEKEE (reference sequence). The CDR3 extends over 14 amino acids. The CDR3 DNA sequence: TGTGCCAGCAGCGAATGGACAGGGAATCAGCCCCAGCATTTT. Amino acids: CASSEWTGNQPQHF. Full variable domain (remainder filled in from reference TRBV5-5 and TRBJ1-5): DAGVTQSPTHLIKTRGQQVTLRCSPISGHKSVSWYQQVLGQGPQFIFQYYEKEERGRGNFPDRFSARQFPNYSSELNVNALLLGDSALYLCASSEWTGNQPQHFGDGTRLSIL.

The chain combines TRBV18 with TRBJ2-7, with D maybe TRBD1 (5 bases). Between the trimmed V and J ends, which lost 2 bases and 1 base, there was a span of 12 bases. The CDR3 loop spans 15 amino acids. Looked up from germline, CDR1 is KGHSH and CDR2 is LQKENI. CDR3 sequence: CASSPAQGGSYEQYF. The DNA of the CDR3 is TGTGCCAGCTCACCAGCTCAGGGTGGGTCCTACGAGCAGTACTTC.

The V call is TRBV29-1, the J call TRBJ1-2, with D tentatively TRBD1 (5 bases). The germline CDR1 and CDR2 sequences are SQVTM and ANQGSEA. This CDR3 has 15 residues. Trimming took off 6 bases at V and 6 bases at J, with 23 bases between the two ends. DNA for the CDR3: TGCAGCGTGGCGGGCGGGGGTTCACCTCTCGATGGCTACACCTTC. Translation: CSVAGGGSPLDGYTF.

The chain combines TRBV11-2 with TRBJ1-5, with D maybe TRBD1 (5 bases). The V end was cut by 4 bases, the J end by 2 bases, with 15 bases between. Germline V gene data show CDR1 as SGHAT and CDR2 as FQNNGV. This CDR3 has 16 amino acids. This CDR3 is CASSSTVGVRNQPQHF. As DNA, the CDR3 is TGTGCCAGCAGCTCTACGGTAGGGGTCCGCAATCAGCCCCAGCATTTT. The entire variable domain, with the rest obtained from reference TRBV11-2 and TRBJ1-5, is as follows: EAGVAQSPRYKIIEKRQSVAFWCNPISGHATLYWYQQILGQGPKLLIQFQNNGVVDDSQLPKDRFSAERLKGVDSTLKIQPAKLEDSAVYLCASSSTVGVRNQPQHFGDGTRLSIL.

This chain connects TRBV19 to TRBJ1-3; no clear D. The CDR3 is made up of 17 amino acids. CDR1 and CDR2 from the germline V gene are LNHDA and SQIVND (reference sequence). V was pared by 9 bases and J by 0 bases, with 21 bases between. The CDR3: CASNFGGRSLSGNTIYF. The CDR3 DNA reads TGTGCCAGCAACTTTGGAGGTAGATCCCTCTCTGGAAACACCATATATTTT. The full variable domain, with the rest looked up from reference TRBV19 and TRBJ1-3, is DGGITQSPKYLFRKEGQNVTLSCEQNLNHDAMYWYRQDPGQGLRLIYYSQIVNDFQKGDIAEGYSVSREKKESFPLTVTSAQKNPTAFYLCASNFGGRSLSGNTIYFGEGSWLTVV.

V is TRBV4-2 and J is TRBJ1-5; D is uncertain. The length of the CDR3 is 15 residues. The V and J ends lost 1 base and 3 bases respectively, with 10 bases between them. Germline CDR1 is LGHNA and CDR2 is YNFKEQ. The CDR3 is CASSQAKTDNQPQHF. DNA of the CDR3: TGTGCCAGCAGCCAAGCGAAAACAGACAATCAGCCCCAGCATTTT.

The chain carries TRBV18 and TRBJ2-2; tentatively, D is TRBD1 (5 bases). CDR1 and CDR2 from the germline V gene are KGHSH and LQKENI. Trimming cost V 2 bases and J 4 bases, with 11 bases left between them. This CDR3 spans 15 amino acids. CDR3 nucleotides: TGTGCCAGCTCACCAAGGGGCCAGGGCACCGGGGAGCTGTTTTTT. Protein: CASSPRGQGTGELFF.

The chain carries TRBV19 and TRBJ1-2; 8 nucleotides align to TRBD1. CDR1 and CDR2 (germline): LNHDA, SQIVND (reference sequence). The CDR3 spans 14 residues. The V gene end was trimmed by 6 bases and the J gene end by 7 bases; junction bases not matched to a gene: 10. CDR3 in DNA: TGTGCCAGTAGCCTTCTGGGACAGGAGGGTGGCTACACCTTC. This gives the protein CASSLLGQEGGYTF.

The chain uses TRBV5-6 and TRBJ1-1; D is unresolved. The V end lost 4 bases, the J end lost 4 bases, and 11 bases lay between the germline ends. Per the germline V gene, CDR1 is SGHDT and CDR2 is YYEEEE. This CDR3 is built from 13 residues. In DNA form, the CDR3 reads TGTGCCAGCAGCCCCGTGAGTGGCACTGAAGCTTTCTTT. Translating it yields CASSPVSGTEAFF.

There are a few counts of this clone. This is likely a read error, given that the CDR3 carries no conserved phenylalanine or tryptophan at its end. This sequence joins TRBV5-4 and TRBJ1-6; D remains ambiguous. Germline values: CDR1 SGHNT, CDR2 YYREEE (reference sequence). The length of the CDR3 is 15 residues. Trimming pared 4 bases from V and 8 bases from J, leaving 16 bases between. The CDR3 protein is CASSPAVGFDSPLHL. CDR3 bases: TGTGCCAGCAGCCCCGCAGTTGGGTTTGATTCACCCCTCCACCTT.

Here the CDR3 reads CATKAGQRKSGGEKLFF. The CDR3 region has the DNA TGTGCCACCAAGGCCGGACAGCGCAAGTCCGGAGGTGAAAAACTGTTTTTT. The gene calls are TRBV5-5 and TRBJ1-4; weak D call: TRBD1 (6 bases). Germline V CDR1 and CDR2: SGHKS, YYEKEE (reference sequence). Trimming pared 9 bases from V and 7 bases from J, leaving 28 bases between. The CDR3 loop spans 17 amino acids.

This rearrangement joins TRBV6-6 to TRBJ1-3; no firm D call. CDR1 and CDR2 (germline): MNHNY, SVGAGI (reference sequence). This CDR3 is 15 amino acids long. Trimming removed 2 bases from V and 0 bases from J, with 8 bases in between. The CDR3 sequence: CASSYGHNSGNTIYF. CDR3 nucleotides: TGTGCCAGCAGTTACGGCCATAACTCTGGAAACACCATATATTTT.